What follows is one TCR beta chain and its context. The V gene lost 5 bases and the J gene lost 1 base, with 8 bases spanning the gap. CDR1 is SGHTA and CDR2 is FQGTGA in the germline V gene. This CDR3 comprises 13 residues. The source of the sample is a study of blood T cell repertoires in COVID-19. In the study overall: The United States, Italy and Spain were the sources of the acute and convalescent COVID-19 samples. T cells, B-cell-depleted T cells, or PBMCs supplied cDNA or gDNA.

Per the original methods: It was from reference gene primer amplification that nucleated cell counts were estimated. The method was immunoSEQ multiplex PCR; TCRdb's version includes in-frame clones alone and lacks a portion of them. That table gives V, J and clone size, and the DNA gave D and trimming. The table has around 59,000 clones, around 88% seen once; the top ten hold 4% to 5.5%. The receptor comes from a man between 60 and 75 years old with acute or convalescent COVID-19. Sequencing was done on a sample of peripheral blood. The rearrangement links TRBV7-3 to TRBJ1-1; tentative D call: TRBD1 (5 bases). Here the CDR3 DNA reads TGTGCCAGCAGCCAACAGGCGAACACTGAAGCTTTCTTT. Encoded protein: CASSQQANTEAFF.